One sample yielded the 6 T cell receptor beta chains listed below, sequenced in a study of blood T cell repertoires in COVID-19 (dated by TCRdb to 2018 to 2021). Libraries were built with the immunoSEQ multiplex PCR assay. The immuneACCESS repertoire file appears here via TCRdb, limited to in-frame rearrangements. These files lack a portion of the clones; in checked studies, under half of the deficit traces to unresolved V genes, and the cause of the others is not known. A total of approximately 500,000 clones appear in this sample, 85% to 90% of them only once. Together, the top ten hold less than 9% of the sample. The sequencing sample was made of peripheral blood. The origin of the receptors is a woman between 45 and 65 years old with COVID-19, enrolled during active disease.

The V call is TRBV10-2, the J call TRBJ2-5; 9 bases align to TRBD2. Trimming removed 6 bases from V and 1 base from J; junction bases left unmatched: 3. Germline values: CDR1 WSHSY, CDR2 SAAADI. This CDR3 is 14 amino acids long. CDR3 in DNA: TGCGCCAGCAGGAGCGGGGGGTTCCAAGAGACCCAGTACTTC. Protein sequence: CASRSGGFQETQYF.

V and J are TRBV5-4 and TRBJ2-3; TRBD1 is a possible D gene (5 bases). Germline CDR1 reads SGHNT; CDR2 reads YYREEE (reference sequence). The CDR3 runs to 14 residues. V lost 4 bases to trimming and J lost 2 bases, with 11 bases between them. The DNA for the CDR3 is TGTGCCAGCAGCCCGGACACCTTCACAGATACGCAGTATTTT. This translates into CASSPDTFTDTQYF.

This chain connects TRBV5-1 to TRBJ2-1, with D possibly being TRBD2 (6 bases). The CDR3 runs to 15 residues. Trimming took off 0 bases at V and 5 bases at J, with 12 bases between the two ends. Per the germline V gene, CDR1 is SGHRS and CDR2 is YFSETQ. CDR3 nucleotide sequence: TGCGCCAGCAGCTTGGACGCGGGAAATCACAATGAGCAGTTCTTC. Translation gives CASSLDAGNHNEQFF.

On this clone itself: A single base is all that separates this from a far larger clone, so a read error is likely. The J gene is TRBJ1-1, the V gene TRBV13; 9 positions agree with TRBD1. CDR3 size: 14 residues. Losses at the gene ends were 3 bases for V and 1 base for J; bases not matched to a gene: 0. CDR1 is PRHDT and CDR2 is FYEKMQ in the germline V gene (reference sequence). Here the CDR3 reads CASSLGQGNTEAFF. CDR3 nucleotide sequence: TGTGCCAGCAGCTTGGGACAGGGGAACACTGAAGCTTTCTTT.

The chain recombines TRBV7-9 with TRBJ1-6, with 12 bases identical to TRBD1. V was pared by 5 bases and J by 6 bases, with 8 bases of the junction left unmatched. The CDR3 contains 17 residues. Germline assignment: CDR1 SEHNR and CDR2 FQNEAQ (reference sequence). As DNA, the CDR3 is TGTGCCAGCAGCCACCGGGACAGGGGGCTAAGTAATTCACCCCTCCACTTT. It is translated as CASSHRDRGLSNSPLHF.

About this clone itself: Other DNA sequences in this sample translate to the same CDR3. The rearrangement uses TRBV6-2 or TRBV6-3 and TRBJ1-2; TRBD1 might be the D (6 bases). Germline loops: CDR1 MNHEY, CDR2 SVGEGT. This CDR3 has 16 residues. V was pared by 5 bases and J by 6 bases, with 22 bases between. The CDR3 sequence: CASSPRYRATSDGYTF. Here the CDR3 DNA reads TGTGCCAGCAGTCCCCGGTACAGGGCGACTTCCGATGGCTACACCTTC.